Described below is a single T cell receptor (beta chain) sequence and its context. Its specificity is not known. This sample was included in a study of T cell responses to AZD1222 COVID-19 vaccine. Study information: Recipients boosted at about 4 weeks or about 12 weeks are pooled.

Profiling relied on immunoSEQ multiplex PCR, and the TCRdb table lists in-frame clones only, not all of them. Of about 150,000 clones in the sample, 80% to 90% were seen once. CDR3 length equals 16 residues. Germline CDR1 is SGDLS and CDR2 is YYNGEE. With V trimmed by 0 bases and J by 4 bases, 2 bases remained unmatched. Notes on the study in general: The breadth and depth of Spike-specific TCRs increased once two AZD1222 doses had been given. Close to half of spike-specific TCRs reportedly recognize unmutated variant regions. In a largely white British group with more females than males, clonal diversity was possibly underestimated.

The chain recombines TRBV9 with TRBJ2-2, with 11 bases lining up with TRBD1. The receptor was derived from an adult in good health. The sample here was peripheral blood, taken on day 0 of AZD1222 vaccination. The CDR3 sequence: CASSVAGQGGTGELFF. In nucleotides, the CDR3 is TGTGCCAGCAGCGTAGCGGGACAGGGGGGCACCGGGGAGCTGTTTTTT.